This T cell receptor (beta chain) emerged from a study of OX40 agonist ivuxolimab in advanced cancers. The wider study: Patients treated during dose escalation were battling hepatocellular carcinoma, melanoma, renal cell or head and neck cancer. Partial responses were achieved by three patients: one hepatocellular carcinoma, two cutaneous melanoma.

This CDR3 has 13 residues. The germline V gene has CDR1 MNHNS and CDR2 SASEGT. V lost 5 bases and J 1 base, leaving 8 bases between the germline ends. Exclusion applied to patients with autoimmune disease history or systemic immunosuppression. Samples were taken at baseline and on day 1 of cycles 4 and 7. TCRdb's table, derived via immunoSEQ multiplex PCR, lists solely in-frame clones and lacks some. The sample records under 100,000 clones, roughly nine tenths being singletons. The genes are TRBV6-1 and TRBJ1-2; no clear D gene. The receptor was isolated from an adult with an advanced solid tumor such as melanoma, head and neck, liver or kidney cancer. The source material was CD4+ or CD8+ T cells sorted from blood, sampled in a trial of the OX40 agonist ivuxolimab. CDR3 nucleotide sequence: TGTGCCAGCAGTCAGACACTTAACTATGGCTACACCTTC. Protein sequence: CASSQTLNYGYTF.